This entry describes one T cell receptor (beta chain). This clone's antigen is unknown. No clone much larger than this one lies a single base away; base qualities are absent. Separate from the approximately 670-subject first cohort, the validation cohort of roughly 130 subjects was the group to which the donors belonged. Libraries were prepared through the immunoSEQ multiplex PCR assay. Turning to the authors' computational methods: To diagnose cytomegalovirus status from the catalog of TCR beta chain sequences, a statistical classification framework was built. TCRdb holds this immuneACCESS table with in-frame rearrangements only. Some clones are missing; in checked studies, unresolved V genes explain under half, and the rest has no known cause. D and trimming were read from the DNA, whereas the V and J calls and clone size are those reported in that table. The sample table records some 150,000 clones; 75% to 90% of these occur just once. The ten largest clones represent around 9% of the sample.

According to the germline V gene (reference sequence), CDR1 reads SGHNT and CDR2 reads YYREEE. The CDR3 contains 15 residues, cysteine and phenylalanine counted. Just the 45-base CDR3 DNA is kept, in frame starting at base 1. V and J are truncated by 3 bases and 5 bases respectively, leaving an intervening sequence of 16 bases. The data originate from a study of cytomegalovirus exposure and HLA in healthy donors (dated by TCRdb to 2015 to 2018). Study-wide context: The roughly 650 repertoires of the first cohort and the roughly 120 validation repertoires were produced on the same platform, according to a later analysis. In addition to the first cohort of hundreds of subjects, a separate validation cohort of approximately 130 different subjects was used. To predict cytomegalovirus infection status, the study combined high-throughput TCR immunosequencing, statistical association of individual TCRs with disease status, and machine learning. The study aimed to test whether cataloging public T cell receptors could reveal signatures of past pathogen exposure.

The research as a whole found: In the study, 164 TCR beta chains were listed as associated with cytomegalovirus. It was suggested by the authors that the approach could potentially be generalized to other disease states and immunological phenotypes. A few of the identified cytomegalovirus-associated TCR beta chains were confirmed in vitro to be specific for cytomegalovirus antigens. In a later analysis, TCRs clustered in the first cohort were found to also tend to co-occur in the roughly 120 validation repertoires, with 94% of cluster scores above 0. In both the original and validation cohorts, the classifier was reported to diagnose cytomegalovirus status with high specificity and sensitivity. A later analysis lacked HLA typing for the validation cohort, so it scored co-occurrence in that cohort across all 110 or so repertoires. Across donors, most TCR sequences were observed very rarely, whereas some public TCRs were present in many individuals.

The sequence came from a woman between 18 and 29 years old in good health and CMV-seropositive. The specimen was PBMCs. Recombination connected TRBV5-4 to TRBJ2-3; the D gene is possibly TRBD2, with 7 bases matching. The CDR3 here reads CASSWRGPVGDTQYF. In nucleotide form, the sequence is TGTGCCAGCAGCTGGCGGGGGCCCGTGGGAGATACGCAGTATTTT.